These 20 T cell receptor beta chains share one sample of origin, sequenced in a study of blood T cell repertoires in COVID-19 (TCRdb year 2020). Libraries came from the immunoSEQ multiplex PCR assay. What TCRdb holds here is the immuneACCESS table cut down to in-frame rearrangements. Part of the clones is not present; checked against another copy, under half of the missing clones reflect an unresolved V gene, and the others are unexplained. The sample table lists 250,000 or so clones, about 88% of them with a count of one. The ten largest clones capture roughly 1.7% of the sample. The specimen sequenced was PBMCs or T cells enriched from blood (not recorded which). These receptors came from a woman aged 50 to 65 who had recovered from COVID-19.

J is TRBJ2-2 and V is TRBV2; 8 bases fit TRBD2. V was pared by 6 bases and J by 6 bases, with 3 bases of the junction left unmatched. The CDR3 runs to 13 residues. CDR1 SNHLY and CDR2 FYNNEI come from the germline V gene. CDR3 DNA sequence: TGTGCCAGCAGGCGGGAGGCGGCCGGGGAGCTGTTTTTT. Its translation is CASRREAAGELFF.

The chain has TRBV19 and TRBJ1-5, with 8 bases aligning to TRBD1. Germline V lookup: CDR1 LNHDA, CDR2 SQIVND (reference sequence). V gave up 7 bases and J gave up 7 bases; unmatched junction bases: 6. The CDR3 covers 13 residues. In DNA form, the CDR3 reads TGTGCCAGTACAGGGGGCGGTGGACAGCCCCAGCATTTT. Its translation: CASTGGGGQPQHF. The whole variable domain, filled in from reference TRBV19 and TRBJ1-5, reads DGGITQSPKYLFRKEGQNVTLSCEQNLNHDAMYWYRQDPGQGLRLIYYSQIVNDFQKGDIAEGYSVSREKKESFPLTVTSAQKNPTAFYLCASTGGGGQPQHFGDGTRLSIL.

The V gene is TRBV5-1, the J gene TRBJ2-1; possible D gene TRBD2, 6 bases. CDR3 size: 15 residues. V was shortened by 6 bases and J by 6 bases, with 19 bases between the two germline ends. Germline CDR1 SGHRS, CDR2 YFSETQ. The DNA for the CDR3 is TGCGCCAGCAAGAGCGGGTCGGAGTACCTCAATGAGCAGTTCTTC. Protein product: CASKSGSEYLNEQFF.

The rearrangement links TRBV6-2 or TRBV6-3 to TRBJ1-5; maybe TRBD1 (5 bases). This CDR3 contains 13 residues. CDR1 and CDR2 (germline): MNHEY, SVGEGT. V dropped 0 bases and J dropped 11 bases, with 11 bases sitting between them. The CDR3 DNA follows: TGTGCCAGCAGTTACTCAGGGGTAAGGGCCCAGCATTTT. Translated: CASSYSGVRAQHF.

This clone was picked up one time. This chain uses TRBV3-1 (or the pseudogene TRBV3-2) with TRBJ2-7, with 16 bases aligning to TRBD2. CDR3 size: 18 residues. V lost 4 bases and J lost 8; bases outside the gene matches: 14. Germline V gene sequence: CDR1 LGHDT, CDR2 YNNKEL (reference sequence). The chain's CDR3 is CASSLGTSGRDIVGQQYF. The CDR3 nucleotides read TGTGCCAGCAGCCTTGGGACTAGCGGGAGGGATATCGTGGGGCAGCAGTACTTC.

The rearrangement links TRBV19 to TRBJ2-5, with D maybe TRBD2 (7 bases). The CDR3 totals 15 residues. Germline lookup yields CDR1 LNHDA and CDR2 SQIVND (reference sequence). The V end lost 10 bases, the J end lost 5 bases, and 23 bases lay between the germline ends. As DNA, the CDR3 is TGTGCCACCACAGGGACTAACCGGTATAGGGAGACCCAGTACTTC. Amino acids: CATTGTNRYRETQYF.

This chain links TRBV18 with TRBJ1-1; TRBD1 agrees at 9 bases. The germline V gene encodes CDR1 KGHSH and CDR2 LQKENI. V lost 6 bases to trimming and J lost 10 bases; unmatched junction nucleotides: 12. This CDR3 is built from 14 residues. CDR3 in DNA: TGTGCCAGCTCGGTGGACAGGGGAACTTTAGGAGCTTTCTTT. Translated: CASSVDRGTLGAFF.

CDR3 coding DNA: TGTGCCAGCAGCCCTAGCGGGAGGCGGTACGAGCAGTACTTC. Protein product: CASSPSGRRYEQYF. The rearrangement links TRBV11-1 to TRBJ2-7; 11 bases line up with TRBD2. The CDR3 consists of 14 residues. V shed 5 bases and J 4 bases; nucleotides not matched to a gene: 4. Germline assignment: CDR1 SGHAT and CDR2 FQDESV (reference sequence).

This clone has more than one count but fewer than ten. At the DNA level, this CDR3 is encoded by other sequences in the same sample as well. Written as DNA, the CDR3 is TGTGCCAGTAGTAGACAGGGAGAAAGTCAGCCCCAGCATTTT. Amino acid sequence: CASSRQGESQPQHF. The chain links TRBV19 to TRBJ1-5, with 7 bases fitting TRBD1. Per germline, CDR1 LNHDA and CDR2 SQIVND (reference sequence). There are 14 residues in the CDR3. J gave up 6 bases and V 4 bases, and 6 bases lay outside the gene matches.

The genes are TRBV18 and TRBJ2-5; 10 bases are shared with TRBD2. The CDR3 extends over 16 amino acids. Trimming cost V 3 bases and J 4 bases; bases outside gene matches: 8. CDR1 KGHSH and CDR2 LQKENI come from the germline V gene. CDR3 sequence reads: CASSPLAGALGETQYF. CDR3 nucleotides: TGTGCCAGCTCACCGCTAGCGGGGGCCCTAGGAGAGACCCAGTACTTC.

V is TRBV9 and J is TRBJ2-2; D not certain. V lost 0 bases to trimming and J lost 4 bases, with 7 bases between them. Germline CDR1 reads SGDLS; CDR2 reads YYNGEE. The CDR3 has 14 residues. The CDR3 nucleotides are TGTGCCAGCAGCGTAGAGACGGGCACCGGGGAGCTGTTTTTT. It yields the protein CASSVETGTGELFF.

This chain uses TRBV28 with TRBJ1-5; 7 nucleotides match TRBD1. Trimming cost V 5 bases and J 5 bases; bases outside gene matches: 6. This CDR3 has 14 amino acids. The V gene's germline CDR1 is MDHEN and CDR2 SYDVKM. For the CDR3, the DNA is TGTGCCAGCAGTAGGGACAGACCCGATCAGCCCCAGCATTTT. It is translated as CASSRDRPDQPQHF.

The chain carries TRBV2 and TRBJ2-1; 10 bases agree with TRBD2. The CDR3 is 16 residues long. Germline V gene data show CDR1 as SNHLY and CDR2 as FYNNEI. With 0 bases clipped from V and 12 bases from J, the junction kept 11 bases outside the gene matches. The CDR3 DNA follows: TGTGCCAGCAGTGAAGCGTTCCCTAGCGGGAGTGCGGCGCAGTTCTTC. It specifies CASSEAFPSGSAAQFF.

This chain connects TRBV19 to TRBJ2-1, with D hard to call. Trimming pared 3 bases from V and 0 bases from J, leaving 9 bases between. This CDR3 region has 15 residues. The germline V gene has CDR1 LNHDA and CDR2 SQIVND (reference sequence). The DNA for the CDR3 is TGTGCCAGTAGTATCGCGGATAGCTCCTACAATGAGCAGTTCTTC. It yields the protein CASSIADSSYNEQFF.

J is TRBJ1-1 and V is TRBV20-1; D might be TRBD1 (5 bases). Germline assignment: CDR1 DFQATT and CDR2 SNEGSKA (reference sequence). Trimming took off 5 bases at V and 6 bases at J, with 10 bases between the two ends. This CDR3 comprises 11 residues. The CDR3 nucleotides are TGCAGTGCTGGCAGGGTTTCTGAAGCTTTCTTT. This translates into CSAGRVSEAFF.

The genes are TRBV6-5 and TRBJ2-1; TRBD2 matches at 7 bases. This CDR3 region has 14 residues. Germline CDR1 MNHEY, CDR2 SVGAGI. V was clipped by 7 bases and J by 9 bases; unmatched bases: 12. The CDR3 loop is CASNRDYGEGEQFF. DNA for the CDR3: TGTGCCAGCAACCGGGACTATGGAGAGGGTGAGCAGTTCTTC.

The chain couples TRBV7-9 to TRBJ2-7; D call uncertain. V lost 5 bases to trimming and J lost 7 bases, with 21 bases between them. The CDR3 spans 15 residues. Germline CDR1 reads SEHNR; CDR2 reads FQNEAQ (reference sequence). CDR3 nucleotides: TGTGCCAGCAGCCAAAGATTACGGAGTCTTGGGGAGCAGTACTTC. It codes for CASSQRLRSLGEQYF.

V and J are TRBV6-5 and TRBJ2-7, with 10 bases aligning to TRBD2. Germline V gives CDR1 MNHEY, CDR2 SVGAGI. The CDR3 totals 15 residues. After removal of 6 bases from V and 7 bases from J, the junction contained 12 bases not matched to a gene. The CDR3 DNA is TGTGCCAGCAGCAAAACTAGCGGGGTCTCCAAGGAGCAGTACTTC. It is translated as CASSKTSGVSKEQYF.

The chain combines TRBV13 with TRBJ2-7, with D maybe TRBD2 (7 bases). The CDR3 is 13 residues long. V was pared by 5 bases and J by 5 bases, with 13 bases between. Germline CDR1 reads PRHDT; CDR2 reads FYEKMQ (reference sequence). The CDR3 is CASSKGGADEQYF. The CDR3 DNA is TGTGCCAGCAGCAAGGGGGGGGCCGACGAGCAGTACTTC.

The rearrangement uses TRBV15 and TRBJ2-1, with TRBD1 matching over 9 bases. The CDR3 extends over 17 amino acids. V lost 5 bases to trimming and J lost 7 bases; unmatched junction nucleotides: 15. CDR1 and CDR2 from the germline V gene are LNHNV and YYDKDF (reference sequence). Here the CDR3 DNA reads TGTGCCACCAGCTCCCGGACGGACAGGGGATGGTCGAATGAGCAGTTCTTC. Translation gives CATSSRTDRGWSNEQFF.